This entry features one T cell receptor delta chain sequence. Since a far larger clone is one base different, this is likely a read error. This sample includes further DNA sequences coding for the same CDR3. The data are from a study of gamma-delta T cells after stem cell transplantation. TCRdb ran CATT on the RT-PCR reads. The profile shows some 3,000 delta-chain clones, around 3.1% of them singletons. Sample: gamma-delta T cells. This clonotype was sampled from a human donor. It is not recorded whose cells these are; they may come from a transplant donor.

CDR3 bases: TGCGCCTGTGACACCGCGGCCACAAGGACCGATAAACTCATCTTT. This codes for CACDTAATRTDKLIF. This chain connects TRDV2 to TRDJ1; no clear D. From germline, CDR1 is GEAIGNYY and CDR2 EKD. The CDR3 is made up of 15 amino acids.